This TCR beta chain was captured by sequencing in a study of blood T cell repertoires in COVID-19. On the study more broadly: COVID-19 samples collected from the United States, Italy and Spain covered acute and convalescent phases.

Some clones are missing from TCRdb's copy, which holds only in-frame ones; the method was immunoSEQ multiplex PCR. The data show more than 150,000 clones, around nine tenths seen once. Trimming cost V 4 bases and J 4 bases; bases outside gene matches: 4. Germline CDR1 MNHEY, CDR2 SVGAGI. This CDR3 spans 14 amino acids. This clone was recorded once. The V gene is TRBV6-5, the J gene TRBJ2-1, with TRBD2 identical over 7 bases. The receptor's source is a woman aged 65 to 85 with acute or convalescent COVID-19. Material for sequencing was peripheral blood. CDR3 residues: CASSWGGSYNEQFF. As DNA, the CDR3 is TGTGCCAGCAGTTGGGGGGGGTCATACAATGAGCAGTTCTTC.